This T cell receptor beta chain originates from a study of cytomegalovirus exposure and HLA in healthy donors. Study summary: Genetic ancestry analysis placed around four fifths of the approximately 390 donors that were genotyped in the Caucasian-associated cluster.

The ends lost 0 bases at V and 4 bases at J; junction bases unmatched: 12. Per germline, CDR1 SGDLS and CDR2 YYNGEE. This CDR3 is 18 amino acids long. PCR was performed using 60 Vbeta and 13 Jbeta primers. Repertoires were generated with immunoSEQ multiplex PCR, while TCRdb's copy carries only in-frame clones and drops some. The sample includes around 55,000 clones. Broader study findings: Available immune exposure information covered CMV serostatus only. Later work found most CMV-associated TCR beta chains apparently HLA-restricted.

About this clone: The target antigen is unknown.

The rearrangement links TRBV9 to TRBJ2-5, with 10 bases fitting TRBD2. The TCR was taken from a man aged 45 to 65 in good health and CMV-seropositive. The sequenced sample consisted of PBMCs. The CDR3 region has the DNA TGTGCCAGCAGCGTAGGAGATAGCGGGGGGTCCAGGGGAGAGACCCAGTACTTC. Its protein product is CASSVGDSGGSRGETQYF. Supplemented by reference TRBV9 and TRBJ2-5, the full variable domain reads DSGVTQTPKHLITATGQRVTLRCSPRSGDLSVYWYQQSLDQGLQFLIQYYNGEERAKGNILERFSAQQFPDLHSELNLSSLELGDSALYFCASSVGDSGGSRGETQYFGPGTRLLVL.